This TCR beta chain is from a study of early T cells in non-severe SARS-CoV-2 infection. Study in general: Bulk RNA taken from unsorted whole blood was sequenced, leaving chains unpaired.

Points on this clonotype: Its antigen is unidentified.

CDR1 SEHNR and CDR2 FQNEAQ come from the germline V gene (reference sequence). The CDR3 is made up of 15 amino acids. Trimming left V 3 bases short and J 0 bases short, with 10 bases between. Attached unique molecular identifiers marked individual cDNA molecules. From the 5' RACE reads, TCRdb called clonotypes with MiXCR, one entry per CDR3 protein. This sample has tens of thousands of distinct CDR3 sequences, with 11% found just once. Study-wide findings and caveats: Matches to VDJdb favored anti-spike CD8 responses and missed private and CD4 specificities.

The sequenced material came from whole blood. This receptor was identified in an adult who was a healthcare worker with PCR-confirmed SARS-CoV-2 infection or an uninfected control (not recorded which). V gene TRBV7-9 combines with J gene TRBJ2-3, with D uncertain. The CDR3 coding sequence is TGTGCCAGCAGCTTGGGCTCCCCTAGCACAGATACGCAGTATTTT. Encoded protein: CASSLGSPSTDTQYF.